These 12 T cell receptor beta chains were all obtained from the same sample, sequenced in a study of cytomegalovirus exposure and HLA in healthy donors. With 60 Vbeta and 13 Jbeta primers, the PCR was carried out. Clones were read by immunoSEQ multiplex PCR, and TCRdb kept only the in-frame ones, dropping some. Of roughly 110,000 clones listed, about 70% are singletons. Input material: PBMCs. These receptors all come from a female donor in good health and CMV-seronegative.

J is TRBJ2-7 and V is TRBV7-2; possibly TRBD1 for D (5 bases). Germline V CDR1 and CDR2: SGHTA, FQGNSA. There are 16 residues in the CDR3. Trimming removed 6 bases at V and 0 bases at J, with 18 bases between. The CDR3 DNA is TGTGCCAGCAGACGAAATGGCGACAGACCCTCCTACGAGCAGTACTTC. Its translation: CASRRNGDRPSYEQYF.

This clone was counted a few times. This chain uses TRBV2 with TRBJ1-2; the match to TRBD1 covers 7 bases. With V trimmed by 7 bases and J by 4 bases, 9 bases remained unmatched. Germline V gene lookup returns CDR1 SNHLY and CDR2 FYNNEI. The CDR3 contains 14 residues. The DNA for the CDR3 is TGTGCCAGCACGCCCGACAGGGCCGGCTATGGCTACACCTTC. Protein sequence: CASTPDRAGYGYTF.

The rearrangement joins TRBV6-5 to TRBJ1-5; D may be TRBD1 (6 bases). The ends were cut back, 5 bases at V and 5 bases at J, with 13 bases in the middle. This CDR3 spans 14 amino acids. Per the germline V gene, CDR1 is MNHEY and CDR2 is SVGAGI. The CDR3 nucleotides read TGTGCCAGCAGTACAGCGACAGGTTATCAGCCCCAGCATTTT. This gives the protein CASSTATGYQPQHF.

V usage is TRBV19 and J usage is TRBJ1-2, with 8 bases lining up with TRBD1. The CDR3 length is 12 residues. CDR1 and CDR2 (germline): LNHDA, SQIVND (reference sequence). J was trimmed by 8 bases and V by 4 bases; bases with no gene match: 3. For the CDR3, the DNA is TGTGCCAGTAGTAGGTGGGACAGGGGCTACACCTTC. As protein: CASSRWDRGYTF.

V is TRBV29-1 and J is TRBJ2-7; D uncertain. Germline V CDR1 and CDR2: SQVTM, ANQGSEA. V lost 5 bases, J lost 0 bases, and 14 bases lay in between. This CDR3 is 14 amino acids long. The DNA of the CDR3 is TGCAGCGTTAAACTCCCCCGGAGCTCCTACGAGCAGTACTTC. This codes for CSVKLPRSSYEQYF.

The chain combines TRBV7-2 with TRBJ2-3, with D possibly TRBD2 on 5 matching bases. CDR1 is SGHTA and CDR2 is FQGNSA in the germline V gene. The CDR3 sequence is 12 residues long. Deletions cut 2 bases from V and 6 bases from J, with 6 bases between. The CDR3 sequence is CASSLRRDTQYF. CDR3 bases: TGTGCCAGCAGCTTAAGGAGGGATACGCAGTATTTT.

This sequence joins TRBV5-8 and TRBJ2-5; 12 bases agree with TRBD2. J gave up 2 bases and V 0 bases, and 2 bases lay outside the gene matches. This CDR3 has 16 amino acids. Looked up from germline, CDR1 is SGHTS and CDR2 is YDEGEE. The CDR3 protein is CASSLEGLAGQETQYF. The CDR3, as DNA: TGTGCCAGCAGCTTGGAGGGACTAGCGGGTCAAGAGACCCAGTACTTC.

On this clone: At one end the junction does not follow the germline gene, possibly because of a read error. The rearrangement links TRBV11-3 to TRBJ2-1; maybe TRBD1 (5 bases). The CDR3 length is 14 residues. The V gene's germline CDR1 is SGHNT and CDR2 YENEEA. CDR3 loop: CASSLGPRDSLEVF. The CDR3, as DNA: TGTGCCAGCAGCTTAGGACCCAGGGATAGCCTCGAAGTCTTC.

V usage is TRBV7-2 and J usage is TRBJ2-2, with TRBD2 as a possible D gene (6 bases). The CDR3 contains 14 residues. Germline lookup yields CDR1 SGHTA and CDR2 FQGNSA. Trimming shortened V by 6 bases and J by 4 bases, and 12 bases separated the two germline ends. CDR3 residues: CASSNMGGTGELFF. CDR3 coding DNA: TGTGCCAGCAGTAATATGGGAGGCACCGGGGAGCTGTTTTTT.

The chain carries TRBV6-6 and TRBJ2-7; TRBD1 aligns across 8 bases. From germline, CDR1 is MNHNY and CDR2 SVGAGI (reference sequence). The V and J ends lost 3 bases and 7 bases, in that order; junction bases with no gene match: 5. The CDR3 runs 13 residues. Written as DNA, the CDR3 is TGTGCCAGCAGTTATTCGGGGGACAGGGAGCAGTACTTC. Its protein product is CASSYSGDREQYF.

The table lists this clone with a few counts. The chain recombines TRBV29-1 with TRBJ2-7; 13 positions match TRBD2. This CDR3 contains 14 residues. The V gene's germline CDR1 is SQVTM and CDR2 ANQGSEA. The trim removed 8 bases at V and 0 bases at J, leaving 4 bases unmatched. The CDR3 region has the DNA TGCAGCACCCGGACTAGCGGGAGCTCCTACGAGCAGTACTTC. Translating it yields CSTRTSGSSYEQYF.

The V and J genes are TRBV18 and TRBJ1-4; 10 bases map to TRBD1. CDR3 length equals 16 residues. The V segment lost 4 bases and the J segment 7 bases; nucleotides outside the gene matches: 9. In germline, CDR1 is KGHSH, CDR2 LQKENI. The chain's CDR3 is CASSLHRQGASEKLFF. CDR3 in DNA: TGTGCCAGCTCACTCCACCGACAGGGGGCTAGTGAAAAACTGTTTTTT. The variable domain in full, completed from reference TRBV18 and TRBJ1-4, reads NAGVMQNPRHLVRRRGQEARLRCSPMKGHSHVYWYRQLPEEGLKFMVYLQKENIIDESGMPKERFSAEFPKEGPSILRIQQVVRGDSAAYFCASSLHRQGASEKLFFGSGTQLSVL.